The next 11 T cell receptor beta chains were all read from a single sample in a study of control samples from healthy donors and cancer patients. Profiled with immunoSEQ multiplex PCR; TCRdb holds only in-frame clones, not every one. Of about 130,000 clones in the sample, about 95% were seen once. Sequencing was done on a sample of blood. These receptor sequences come from a young man in good health.

The chain combines TRBV6-2 or TRBV6-3 with TRBJ2-7, with TRBD2 identical over 9 bases. The CDR3 is made up of 18 amino acids. The V and J ends lost 2 bases and 1 base, in that order; junction bases with no gene match: 12. Per the germline V gene, CDR1 is MNHEY and CDR2 is SVGEGT. The CDR3 reads CASSYAIWSGGISYEQYF. Here the CDR3 DNA reads TGTGCCAGCAGTTACGCGATATGGAGCGGGGGGATATCCTACGAGCAGTACTTC.

This chain joins TRBV4-3 and TRBJ2-7; 9 bases are shared with TRBD1. With V trimmed by 4 bases and J by 7 bases, 8 bases remained unmatched. The CDR3 length is 14 residues. Per the germline V gene, CDR1 is LGHNA and CDR2 is YSLEER. The CDR3 nucleotides read TGCGCCAGCAGCCCCGGGACAGGGTCTGGGGAGCAGTACTTC. Residues: CASSPGTGSGEQYF.

CDR3 protein: CASSVGQDPPYEQYF. CDR3 nucleotides: TGTGCCAGCAGCGTAGGGCAGGACCCTCCCTACGAGCAGTACTTC. The chain carries TRBV9 and TRBJ2-7; D uncertain. The germline V and J ends were trimmed by 0 bases and 2 bases, with 12 bases remaining between them. From germline, CDR1 is SGDLS and CDR2 YYNGEE. This CDR3 spans 15 amino acids.

The chain employs TRBV28 and TRBJ1-2, with 7 positions matching TRBD1. This CDR3 is built from 16 residues. Per the germline V gene, CDR1 is MDHEN and CDR2 is SYDVKM. V shed 2 bases and J 0 bases; nucleotides not matched to a gene: 6. This CDR3 reads CASSLTGVTANYGYTF. The CDR3 DNA sequence: TGTGCCAGCAGTTTAACAGGGGTCACAGCTAACTATGGCTACACCTTC.

The rearrangement uses TRBV5-1 and TRBJ2-1, with a weak D call TRBD1 (5 bases). This CDR3 is 15 amino acids long. Germline values: CDR1 SGHRS, CDR2 YFSETQ. Trimming pared 2 bases from V and 7 bases from J, leaving 16 bases between. The CDR3 nucleotides are TGCGCCAGCAGCTTTCAAGGGTCAGGGAAGAATGAGCAGTTCTTC. Translating gives CASSFQGSGKNEQFF.

This chain connects TRBV19 to TRBJ2-3; either TRBD1 or TRBD2 may supply D (5 bases each). V was clipped by 3 bases and J by 2 bases, with 9 bases between them. From germline, CDR1 is LNHDA and CDR2 SQIVND (reference sequence). The CDR3 is 14 amino acids. CDR3: CASSMGEITDTQYF. The DNA of the CDR3 is TGTGCCAGTAGTATGGGGGAGATCACAGATACGCAGTATTTT.

J is TRBJ2-3 and V is TRBV20-1; TRBD1 might be the D (6 bases). Looked up from germline, CDR1 is DFQATT and CDR2 is SNEGSKA (reference sequence). CDR3 length equals 19 residues. V lost 3 bases and J 0 bases, leaving 25 bases between the germline ends. This CDR3 is CSASGIARGLIYSTDTQYF. CDR3 sequence (DNA): TGCAGTGCTAGTGGTATTGCCAGGGGCCTGATCTATAGCACAGATACGCAGTATTTT.

The V call is TRBV9, the J call TRBJ2-2; either TRBD1 or TRBD2 may fit D (5 bases each). Germline V gene lookup returns CDR1 SGDLS and CDR2 YYNGEE. CDR3 size: 13 residues. The ends were cut back, 3 bases at V and 4 bases at J, with 7 bases in the middle. The CDR3, as DNA: TGTGCCAGCAGCGGGGGACCCACCGGGGAGCTGTTTTTT. Translating it yields CASSGGPTGELFF.

The gene calls are TRBV9 and TRBJ2-5, with 11 positions matching TRBD1. V was pared by 2 bases and J by 4 bases, with 7 bases of the junction left unmatched. The CDR3 covers 16 residues. In germline, CDR1 is SGDLS, CDR2 YYNGEE. The CDR3 reads CASSVTGTGGRETQYF. The CDR3 DNA reads as TGTGCCAGCAGCGTTACCGGGACAGGGGGTCGAGAGACCCAGTACTTC.

The chain employs TRBV7-9 and TRBJ1-2; TRBD1 agrees at 7 bases. The CDR3 spans 15 residues. In germline, CDR1 is SEHNR, CDR2 FQNEAQ (reference sequence). The trim removed 2 bases at V and 4 bases at J, leaving 7 bases unmatched. The CDR3 region is CASSLSQGEVYGYTF. Written as DNA, the CDR3 is TGTGCCAGCAGCTTAAGCCAGGGGGAGGTCTATGGCTACACCTTC.

This sequence joins TRBV7-2 and TRBJ2-3; TRBD2 might be the D (5 bases). The length of the CDR3 is 14 residues. Germline values: CDR1 SGHTA, CDR2 FQGNSA. V lost 5 bases to trimming and J lost 0 bases, with 9 bases between them. CDR3 DNA: TGTGCCAGCAGCCGGGGTGGTAGCACAGATACGCAGTATTTT. It translates to CASSRGGSTDTQYF.